This T cell receptor beta chain was identified in a study of T cell repertoires in cytomegalovirus infection. Each CDR3 protein gets one entry after TCRdb re-called the reads with MiXCR. This sample carries around 740,000 distinct CDR3 sequences, 35% to 45% of them seen once, and the ten largest clones take around 2.6%. This CDR3 spans 15 amino acids. CDR1 SGHAT and CDR2 FQDESV come from the germline V gene (reference sequence). V lost 5 bases and J lost 4; bases outside the gene matches: 9. V usage is TRBV11-1 and J usage is TRBJ1-1; TRBD1 matches at 8 bases. The sequencing input was PBMCs. The clonotype originates from a human donor in good health (CMV status not recorded). Some clones in this sample may be carry-over from other donors' samples. CDR3 nucleotides: TGTGCCAGCAGCCCAGTTACAGGGGGTCGCACTGAAGCTTTCTTT. It translates to CASSPVTGGRTEAFF.